Listed below are T cell receptor beta chains from one sample, sequenced in a study of chemoradiotherapy in HPV16-positive cancers. Libraries were prepared by immunoSEQ multiplex PCR; TCRdb keeps only in-frame clonotypes and omits some of them. The repertoire holds about 22,000 clones, with around 73% as singletons. Specimen collection occurred from a patient who underwent chemoradiotherapy. The receptors here all came from a human donor with HPV-associated anogenital cancer. Each CDR3 is given with its conserved first and last residue. The D gene is left open where the match is weak. The size entry is marked missing in some rows and otherwise reads once, few, many or a size class.

cdr3_aa cdr3_nt j_call clone_size d_call v_call
CASSQDAERQETQYF TGCGCCAGCAGCCAAGATGCAGAGCGCCAAGAGACCCAGTACTTC TRBJ2-5 once NA TRBV4-1
CASLRGRGYTGELFF TGTGCCAGCCTGCGCGGGAGAGGTTACACCGGGGAGCTGTTTTTT TRBJ2-2 NA TRBD2 TRBV27
CSARPQGEQYF TGCAGTGCTAGACCACAGGGCGAGCAGTACTTC TRBJ2-7 NA NA TRBV20-1
CASSFRGASTDTQYF TGTGCCAGCAGTTTCCGCGGGGCGAGCACAGATACGCAGTATTTT TRBJ2-3 NA NA TRBV27
CASSSSGTRNNEQFF TGTGCCAGCAGCTCCTCCGGGACAAGAAACAATGAGCAGTTCTTC TRBJ2-1 NA NA TRBV11-3
CASSQEFGLPRYNEQFF TGCGCCAGCAGCCAAGAGTTCGGACTCCCACGCTACAATGAGCAGTTCTTC TRBJ2-1 NA NA TRBV4-3
CASSFGQDYNSPLHF TGTGCCAGCAGCTTTGGACAGGATTATAATTCACCCCTCCACTTT TRBJ1-6 NA TRBD1 TRBV5-8
CASSPSRFGEKLFF TGTGCCAGCAGCCCTAGTAGGTTTGGTGAAAAACTGTTTTTT TRBJ1-4 NA NA TRBV7-9
CASSDSSYNSPLHF TGTGCCAGTAGTGACAGCTCCTATAATTCACCCCTCCACTTT TRBJ1-6 NA NA TRBV19
CASSMPGDGLSQPQHF TGTGCCAGCAGTATGCCCGGGGACGGTTTGAGTCAGCCCCAGCATTTT TRBJ1-5 few NA TRBV28
CASSLVPPPSTDTQYF TGCGCCAGCAGCTTGGTCCCCCCTCCAAGCACAGATACGCAGTATTTT TRBJ2-3 NA NA TRBV5-1
CASSLTDNANTGELFF TGTGCCAGCAGCCTCACGGACAACGCGAACACCGGGGAGCTGTTTTTT TRBJ2-2 NA NA TRBV7-9
CASNNNRDNNYGYTF TGTGCCAGTAACAACAACCGGGACAATAACTATGGCTACACCTTC TRBJ1-2 NA NA TRBV19
CASSLKGGRADTQYF TGTGCCAGCAGCTTAAAGGGAGGGAGGGCGGATACGCAGTATTTT TRBJ2-3 NA TRBD2 TRBV7-2
CASSPSPGRLNIQYF TGTGCCAGCAGCCCCTCCCCCGGGAGGTTAAACATTCAGTACTTC TRBJ2-4 NA TRBD2 TRBV7-2
CASSLEGHQPQHF TGCGCCAGCAGCTTGGAGGGACATCAGCCCCAGCATTTT TRBJ1-5 few NA TRBV5-1